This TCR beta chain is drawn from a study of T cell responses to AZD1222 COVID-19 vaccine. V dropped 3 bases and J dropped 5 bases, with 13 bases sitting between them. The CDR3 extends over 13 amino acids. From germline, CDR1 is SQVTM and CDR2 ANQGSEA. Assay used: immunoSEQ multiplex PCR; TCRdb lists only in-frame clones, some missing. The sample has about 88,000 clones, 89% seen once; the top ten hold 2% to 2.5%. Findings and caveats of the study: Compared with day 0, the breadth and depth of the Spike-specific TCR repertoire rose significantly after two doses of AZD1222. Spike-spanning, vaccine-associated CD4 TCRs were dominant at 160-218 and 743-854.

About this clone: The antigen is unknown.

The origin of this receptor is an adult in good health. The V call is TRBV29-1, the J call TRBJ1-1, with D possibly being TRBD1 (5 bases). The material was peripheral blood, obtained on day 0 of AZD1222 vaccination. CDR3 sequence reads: CSVDGGGGTEAFF. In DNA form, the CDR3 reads TGCAGCGTTGATGGGGGGGGTGGAACTGAAGCTTTCTTT.